This entry describes one T cell receptor (beta chain). Antigen unknown. A much larger clone differs by one base, so this may be a read error. No conserved phenylalanine or tryptophan is present at the end of the CDR3, so a read error is the likely explanation. Germline CDR1 and CDR2: MDHEN and SYDVKM. V lost 3 bases to trimming and J lost 5 bases, with 16 bases between them. The CDR3 is 15 amino acids. This record comes from a study of early T cells in non-severe SARS-CoV-2 infection. The study, taken as a whole, reports: Comparison of clonotypes with VDJdb favored anti-spike CD8 responses while missing private and CD4 specificities.

One entry per CDR3 protein, called by TCRdb with MiXCR from the 5' RACE reads. Here the sample spans fewer than 45,000 distinct CDR3 sequences, 9.9% being singletons. The sequence was collected from an adult who was a healthcare worker with PCR-confirmed SARS-CoV-2 infection or an uninfected control (not recorded which). The chain links TRBV28 to TRBJ2-5; maybe TRBD1 (6 bases). The source material was whole blood. The chain's CDR3 is CASSLAKTGGETQYS. As DNA, the CDR3 is TGTGCCAGCAGTTTGGCTAAGACAGGCGGCGAGACCCAGTACTCC.